The entry that follows covers one T cell receptor beta chain sequence. In its sample, this clonotype was seen many times. The clone's antigen remains unknown. No quality values exist for individual bases; no much larger clone is one base distant. From the cysteine through the phenylalanine, the CDR3 covers 17 amino acids. The DNA shown is the 51-base CDR3, in frame from base 1. Trimming takes 7 bases off V and 8 bases off J; junction bases not matched to a gene: 15. CDR1 and CDR2 (SGHTA, FQGNSA) derive from the germline V gene. In the ophthalmopathy patients, disease was moderately to severely active, with a Clinical Activity Score of 3 or more, a NOSPECS grade of 4 or more, and a duration of less than 3 months. The study excluded patients with uncontrolled infections, other autoimmune diseases, pregnancy or lactation. Clinical symptoms, serum thyroxine and TRAb, thyroid ultrasound, and orbital computed tomography formed the basis for the diagnoses. PBMCs were separated from 10 ml of fresh peripheral blood using Ficoll-Paque density gradient centrifugation. Trizol reagent was used to extract total RNA, and RNA quality was then checked on an Agilent 2100 Bioanalyzer.

The TCR beta CDR3 regions were amplified from RNA transcripts. A first-round RT-PCR of the TCR CDR3 used the HTBI primer set with the Qiagen OneStep RT-PCR kit. The libraries were constructed in a second round of multiplex PCR and then size-selected and purified. Sequencing of the libraries was done on an Illumina HiSeq2000 using paired-end 100 bp reads. Per the source publication's procedure: SOAPnuke was used to process the raw data, removing reads that contained adapters or uncalled bases, had a mean Phred below 15, or lacked an exact match to the constant primer or identifier. COPE v1.2.5 was used to merge the high-quality paired reads, and each unique nucleotide sequence was defined as a clonotype. MiTCR v1.1 was used to align the clonotypes against IMGT TRBV, TRBD and TRBJ reference segments. The analysis included only V-J combinations with a frequency above 0.0001, which together covered roughly 99% of the repertoires. A TCS score was defined as the ratio of F50 (clonal expansion) to E x V (chaos), with BLOSUM62-based TCRdist applied between CDR3 peptides within each V-J. Welch's t-statistics and random forest reduced roughly 500 V-J features to 10 to 15, which were used in a naive Bayes classifier (R e1071). TCRdb reran the public reads through fastp at Q25 and MiXCR, keeping productive beta chains. Rows are unified per CDR3 protein, each entry keeping the most common DNA and genes. For this entry, the V and J calls and clone size follow TCRdb and not the study's own pipeline. The sample records 640,000 or so distinct CDR3 sequences, 12% to 15% of which are singletons. The top ten clones comprise 7% to 9% of the sample.

The source of the sample is a study of T cells in Graves' hyperthyroidism and ophthalmopathy (dated 2019 in TCRdb). Concerning the study at large: Peripheral blood samples were taken at the time of initial diagnosis, prior to any treatment. TCR V-J signatures able to tell the groups apart were searched for in a discovery cohort of 95 or so patients, of whom more than 40 had Graves' ophthalmopathy and about 60 had stable Graves' hyperthyroidism. Prospective prediction of ophthalmopathy was tested in an independent validation cohort consisting of 18 to 20 hyperthyroidism patients and 15 or so patients who later progressed to ophthalmopathy. The 95 to 100 discovery patients were randomly divided into training and test sets at a 7:3 ratio. In addition, the study compared T-cell repertoires in thyroid tissue and in blood from roughly 6 Graves' hyperthyroidism patients. After blood sampling, hyperthyroidism patients were treated with methimazole at a starting dose of 30 mg daily, and ophthalmopathy patients were treated with high-dose intravenous methylprednisolone. According to the paper, TCR Vbeta CDR3 sequencing was carried out on over 130 peripheral blood samples, which came from over 40 ophthalmopathy, approximately 78 hyperthyroidism and some 17 progressor patients. Broad study findings and their caveats: Blood samples also contained most of the expanded thyroid clonotypes (frequency above 0.001), which suggests that blood repertoires may reflect thyroid immune responses. In validation, the model predicted progression to ophthalmopathy a median of roughly 6.1 months before onset, with approximately 71% sensitivity and about 72% specificity. Ophthalmopathy was separated from stable hyperthyroidism by a 13 V-J signature model, with 85% to 90% sensitivity and approximately 84% specificity obtained in cross-validation and 80%/75% obtained in testing. No statistical method was used to set the sample size in advance, and investigators knew the group allocation.

This receptor was taken from a young woman with Graves' ophthalmopathy. The sequence links TRBV7-2 to TRBJ2-1; 12 middle bases align to TRBD2. The sequencing input was blood. The DNA sequence is TGTGCCAGCACCCCAGGGGGTCCTAGCGGGAGGGTTCATGAGCAGTTCTTC. This codes for CASTPGGPSGRVHEQFF.